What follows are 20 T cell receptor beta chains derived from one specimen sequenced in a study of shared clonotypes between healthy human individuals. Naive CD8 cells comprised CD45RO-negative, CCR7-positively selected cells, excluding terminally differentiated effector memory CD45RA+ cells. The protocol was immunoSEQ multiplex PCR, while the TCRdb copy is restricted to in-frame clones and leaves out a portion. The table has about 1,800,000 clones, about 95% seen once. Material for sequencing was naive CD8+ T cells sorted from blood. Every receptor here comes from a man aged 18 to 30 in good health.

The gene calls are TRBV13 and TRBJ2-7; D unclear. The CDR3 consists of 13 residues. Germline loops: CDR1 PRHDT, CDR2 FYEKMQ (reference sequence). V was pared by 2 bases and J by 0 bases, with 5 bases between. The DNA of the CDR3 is TGTGCCAGCAGCTTATACCGCTCCTACGAGCAGTACTTC. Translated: CASSLYRSYEQYF.

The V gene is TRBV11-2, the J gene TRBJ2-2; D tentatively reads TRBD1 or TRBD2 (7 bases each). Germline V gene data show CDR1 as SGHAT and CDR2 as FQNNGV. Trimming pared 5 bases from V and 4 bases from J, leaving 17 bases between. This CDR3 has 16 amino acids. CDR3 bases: TGTGCCAGCAGCGCCCCAGGGGGGGTGGGCACCGGGGAGCTGTTTTTT. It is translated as CASSAPGGVGTGELFF. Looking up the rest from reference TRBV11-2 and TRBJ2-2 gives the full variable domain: EAGVAQSPRYKIIEKRQSVAFWCNPISGHATLYWYQQILGQGPKLLIQFQNNGVVDDSQLPKDRFSAERLKGVDSTLKIQPAKLEDSAVYLCASSAPGGVGTGELFFGEGSRLTVL.

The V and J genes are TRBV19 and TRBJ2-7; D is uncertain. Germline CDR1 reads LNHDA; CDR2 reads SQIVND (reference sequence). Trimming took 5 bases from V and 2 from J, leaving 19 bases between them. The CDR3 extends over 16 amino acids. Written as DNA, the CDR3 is TGTGCCAGTAGTCCGGCTCGATTGGGCGGACCCTACGAGCAGTACTTC. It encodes CASSPARLGGPYEQYF. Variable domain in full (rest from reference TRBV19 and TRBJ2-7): DGGITQSPKYLFRKEGQNVTLSCEQNLNHDAMYWYRQDPGQGLRLIYYSQIVNDFQKGDIAEGYSVSREKKESFPLTVTSAQKNPTAFYLCASSPARLGGPYEQYFGPGTRLTVT.

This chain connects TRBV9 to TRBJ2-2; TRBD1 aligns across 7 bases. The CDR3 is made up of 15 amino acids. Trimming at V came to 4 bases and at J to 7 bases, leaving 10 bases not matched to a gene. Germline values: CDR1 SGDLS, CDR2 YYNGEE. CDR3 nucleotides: TGTGCCAGCAGCCCCCACAGGGGACGGGGCGGGGAGCTGTTTTTT. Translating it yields CASSPHRGRGGELFF.

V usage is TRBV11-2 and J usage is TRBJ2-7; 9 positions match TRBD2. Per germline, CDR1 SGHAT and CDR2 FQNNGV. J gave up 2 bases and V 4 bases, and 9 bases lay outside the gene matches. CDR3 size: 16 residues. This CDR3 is CASSSLGGGGAYEQYF. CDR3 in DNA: TGTGCCAGCAGCTCACTCGGCGGGGGGGGAGCCTACGAGCAGTACTTC.

This chain's CDR3 is CASSGRAETTIYF. DNA of the CDR3: TGTGCCAGCAGCGGCCGAGCCGAAACAACCATATATTTT. The V and J genes are TRBV7-9 and TRBJ1-3; D is ambiguous. This CDR3 comprises 13 residues. CDR1 and CDR2 (germline): SEHNR, FQNEAQ (reference sequence). V shed 5 bases and J shed 10 bases, with 15 bases lying between them.

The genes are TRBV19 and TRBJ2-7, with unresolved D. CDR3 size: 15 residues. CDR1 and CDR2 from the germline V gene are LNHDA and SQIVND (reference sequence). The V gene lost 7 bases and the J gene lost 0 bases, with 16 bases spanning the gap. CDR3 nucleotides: TGTGCCAGTACCCCGTCGTCGACGAGCTCCTACGAGCAGTACTTC. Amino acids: CASTPSSTSSYEQYF.

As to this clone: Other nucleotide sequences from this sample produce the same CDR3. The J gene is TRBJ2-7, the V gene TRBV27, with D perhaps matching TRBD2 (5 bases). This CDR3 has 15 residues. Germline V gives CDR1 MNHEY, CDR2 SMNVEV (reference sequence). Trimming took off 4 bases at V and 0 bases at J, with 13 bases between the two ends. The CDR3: CASSSSGVSSYEQYF. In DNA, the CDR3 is TGTGCCAGCAGTTCGAGCGGAGTGAGCTCCTACGAGCAGTACTTC.

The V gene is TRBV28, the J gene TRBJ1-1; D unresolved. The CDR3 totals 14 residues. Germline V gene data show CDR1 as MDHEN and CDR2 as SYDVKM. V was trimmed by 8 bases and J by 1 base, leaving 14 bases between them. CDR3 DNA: TGTGCCAGCTATCCCTCCTCGGAGAACACTGAAGCTTTCTTT. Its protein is CASYPSSENTEAFF.

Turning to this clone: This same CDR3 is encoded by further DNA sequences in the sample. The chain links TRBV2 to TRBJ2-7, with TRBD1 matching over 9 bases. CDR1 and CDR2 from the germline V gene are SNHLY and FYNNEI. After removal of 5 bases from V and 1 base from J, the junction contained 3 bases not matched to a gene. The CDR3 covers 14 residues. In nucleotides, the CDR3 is TGTGCCAGCAGTCCGGGACAGGGTTCCTACGAGCAGTACTTC. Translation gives CASSPGQGSYEQYF.

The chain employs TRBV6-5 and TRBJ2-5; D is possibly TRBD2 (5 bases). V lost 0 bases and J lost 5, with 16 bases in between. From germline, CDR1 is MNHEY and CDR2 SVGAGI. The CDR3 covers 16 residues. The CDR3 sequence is CASSYSPGFPEETQYF. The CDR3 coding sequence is TGTGCCAGCAGTTACTCCCCGGGATTTCCAGAGGAGACCCAGTACTTC.

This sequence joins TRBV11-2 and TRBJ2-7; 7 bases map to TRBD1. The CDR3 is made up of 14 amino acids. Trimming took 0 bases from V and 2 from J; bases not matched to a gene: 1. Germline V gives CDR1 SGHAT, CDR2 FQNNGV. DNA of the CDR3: TGTGCCAGCAGCTTAGACCAGGGGGCCTACGAGCAGTACTTC. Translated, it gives CASSLDQGAYEQYF.

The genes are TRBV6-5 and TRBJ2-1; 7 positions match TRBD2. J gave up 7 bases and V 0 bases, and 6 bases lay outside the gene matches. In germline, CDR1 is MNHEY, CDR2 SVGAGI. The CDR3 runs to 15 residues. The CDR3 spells CASSYSGGSRNEQFF. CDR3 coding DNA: TGTGCCAGCAGTTACTCGGGGGGGAGTCGGAATGAGCAGTTCTTC.

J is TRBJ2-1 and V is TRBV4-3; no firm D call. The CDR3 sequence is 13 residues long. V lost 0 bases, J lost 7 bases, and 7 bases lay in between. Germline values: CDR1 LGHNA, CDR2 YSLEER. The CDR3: CASSQEVSNEQFF. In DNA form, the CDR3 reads TGCGCCAGCAGCCAAGAGGTCAGTAATGAGCAGTTCTTC.

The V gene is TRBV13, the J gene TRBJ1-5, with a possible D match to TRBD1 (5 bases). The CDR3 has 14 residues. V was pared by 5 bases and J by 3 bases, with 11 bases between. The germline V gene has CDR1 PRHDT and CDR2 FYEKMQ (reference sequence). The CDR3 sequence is CASSLRGYNQPQHF. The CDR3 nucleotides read TGTGCCAGCAGCCTTAGGGGTTACAATCAGCCCCAGCATTTT.

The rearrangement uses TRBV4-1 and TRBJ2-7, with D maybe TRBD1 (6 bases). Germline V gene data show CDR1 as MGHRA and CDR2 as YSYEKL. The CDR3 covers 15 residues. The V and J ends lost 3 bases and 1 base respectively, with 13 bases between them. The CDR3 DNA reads TGCGCCAGCAGCCAGAGGCTTGGGACATCCTACGAGCAGTACTTC. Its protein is CASSQRLGTSYEQYF.

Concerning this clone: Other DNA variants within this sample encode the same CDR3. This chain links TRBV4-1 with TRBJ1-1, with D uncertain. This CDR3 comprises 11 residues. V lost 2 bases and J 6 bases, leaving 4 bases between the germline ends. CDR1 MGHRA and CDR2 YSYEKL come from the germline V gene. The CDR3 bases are TGCGCCAGCAGCCAAAGTGCTGAAGCTTTCTTT. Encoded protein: CASSQSAEAFF.

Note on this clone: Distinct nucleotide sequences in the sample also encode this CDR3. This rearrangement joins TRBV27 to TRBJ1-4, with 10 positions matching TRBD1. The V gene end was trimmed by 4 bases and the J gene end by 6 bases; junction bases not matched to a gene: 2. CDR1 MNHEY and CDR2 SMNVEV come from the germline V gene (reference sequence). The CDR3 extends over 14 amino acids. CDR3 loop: CASSWTGGDEKLFF. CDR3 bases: TGTGCCAGCAGTTGGACAGGGGGAGATGAAAAACTGTTTTTT.

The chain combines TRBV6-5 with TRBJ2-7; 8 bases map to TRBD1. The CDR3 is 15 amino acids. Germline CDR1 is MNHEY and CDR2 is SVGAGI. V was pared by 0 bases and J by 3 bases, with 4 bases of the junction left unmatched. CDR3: CASSYSLRGLYEQYF. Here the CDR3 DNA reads TGTGCCAGCAGTTACTCGCTCAGGGGGCTCTACGAGCAGTACTTC.

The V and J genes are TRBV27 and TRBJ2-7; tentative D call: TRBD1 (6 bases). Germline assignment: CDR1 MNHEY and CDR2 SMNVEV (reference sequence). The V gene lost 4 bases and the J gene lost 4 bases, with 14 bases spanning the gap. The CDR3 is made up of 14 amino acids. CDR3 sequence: CASSSTGGRYEQYF. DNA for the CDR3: TGTGCCAGCAGTTCGACAGGTGGGAGATACGAGCAGTACTTC.